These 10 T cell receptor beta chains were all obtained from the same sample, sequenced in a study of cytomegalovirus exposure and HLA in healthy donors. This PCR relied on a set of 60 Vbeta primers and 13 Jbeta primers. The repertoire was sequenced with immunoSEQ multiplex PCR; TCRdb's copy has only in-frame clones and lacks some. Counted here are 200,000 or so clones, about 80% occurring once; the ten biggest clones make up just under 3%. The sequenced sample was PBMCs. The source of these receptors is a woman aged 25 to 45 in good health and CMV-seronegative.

The CDR3 is CASSLRGQGTDTQYF. In DNA form, the CDR3 reads TGCGCCAGCAGCTTAAGGGGACAGGGGACAGATACGCAGTATTTT. This sequence joins TRBV5-1 and TRBJ2-3; 10 positions agree with TRBD1. CDR3 length equals 15 residues. The germline CDR1 and CDR2 sequences are SGHRS and YFSETQ. The ends lost 2 bases at V and 3 bases at J; junction bases unmatched: 3.

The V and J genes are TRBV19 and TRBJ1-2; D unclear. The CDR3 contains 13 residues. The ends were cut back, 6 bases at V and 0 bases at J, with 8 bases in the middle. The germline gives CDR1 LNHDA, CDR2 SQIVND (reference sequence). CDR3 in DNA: TGTGCCAGTAGACCGAGAGCTAACTATGGCTACACCTTC. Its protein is CASRPRANYGYTF. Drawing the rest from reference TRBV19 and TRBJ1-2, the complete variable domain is DGGITQSPKYLFRKEGQNVTLSCEQNLNHDAMYWYRQDPGQGLRLIYYSQIVNDFQKGDIAEGYSVSREKKESFPLTVTSAQKNPTAFYLCASRPRANYGYTFGSGTRLTVV.

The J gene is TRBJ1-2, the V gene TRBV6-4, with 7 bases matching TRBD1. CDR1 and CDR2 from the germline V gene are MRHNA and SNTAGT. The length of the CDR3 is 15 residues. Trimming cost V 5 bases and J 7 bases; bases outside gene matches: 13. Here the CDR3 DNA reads TGTGCCAGCAGTATCTCAGGACAGGCGGGTGGTGGCTACACCTTC. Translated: CASSISGQAGGGYTF.

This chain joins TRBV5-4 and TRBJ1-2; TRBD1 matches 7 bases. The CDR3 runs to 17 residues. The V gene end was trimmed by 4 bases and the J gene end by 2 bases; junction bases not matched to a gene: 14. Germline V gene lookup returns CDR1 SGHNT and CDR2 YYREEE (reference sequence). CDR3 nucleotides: TGTGCCAGCAGCCCCGGACAGGCCCAGGGATGGAACTATGGCTACACCTTC. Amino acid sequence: CASSPGQAQGWNYGYTF. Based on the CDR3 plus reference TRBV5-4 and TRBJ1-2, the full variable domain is ETGVTQSPTHLIKTRGQQVTLRCSSQSGHNTVSWYQQALGQGPQFIFQYYREEENGRGNFPPRFSGLQFPNYSSELNVNALELDDSALYLCASSPGQAQGWNYGYTFGSGTRLTVV.

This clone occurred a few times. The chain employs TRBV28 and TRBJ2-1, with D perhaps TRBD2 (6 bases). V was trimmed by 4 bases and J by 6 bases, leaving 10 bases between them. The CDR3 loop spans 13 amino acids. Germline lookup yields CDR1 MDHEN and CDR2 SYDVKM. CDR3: CASSSKTSNEQFF. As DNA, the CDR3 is TGTGCCAGCAGTTCAAAGACTAGCAATGAGCAGTTCTTC.

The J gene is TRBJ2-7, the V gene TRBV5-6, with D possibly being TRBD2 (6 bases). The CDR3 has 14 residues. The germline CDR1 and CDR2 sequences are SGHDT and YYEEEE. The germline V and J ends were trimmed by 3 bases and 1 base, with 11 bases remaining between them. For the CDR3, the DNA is TGTGCCAGCAGCTATACTGGGGGGTCCTACGAGCAGTACTTC. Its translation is CASSYTGGSYEQYF. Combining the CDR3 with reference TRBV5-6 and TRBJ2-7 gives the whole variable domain DAGVTQSPTHLIKTRGQQVTLRCSPKSGHDTVSWYQQALGQGPQFIFQYYEEEERQRGNFPDRFSGHQFPNYSSELNVNALLLGDSALYLCASSYTGGSYEQYFGPGTRLTVT.

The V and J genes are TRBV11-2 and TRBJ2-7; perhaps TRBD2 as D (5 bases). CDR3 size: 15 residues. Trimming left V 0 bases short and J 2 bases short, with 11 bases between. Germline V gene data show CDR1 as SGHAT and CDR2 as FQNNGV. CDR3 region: CASSLESRRTYEQYF. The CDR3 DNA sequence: TGTGCCAGCAGCTTAGAGTCTCGGAGGACCTACGAGCAGTACTTC.

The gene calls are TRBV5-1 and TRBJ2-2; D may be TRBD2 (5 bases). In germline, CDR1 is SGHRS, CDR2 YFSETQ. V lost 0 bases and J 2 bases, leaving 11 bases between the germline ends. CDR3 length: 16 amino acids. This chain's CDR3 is CASSLGARTNTGELFF. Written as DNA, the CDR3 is TGCGCCAGCAGCTTGGGGGCCAGGACTAACACCGGGGAGCTGTTTTTT.

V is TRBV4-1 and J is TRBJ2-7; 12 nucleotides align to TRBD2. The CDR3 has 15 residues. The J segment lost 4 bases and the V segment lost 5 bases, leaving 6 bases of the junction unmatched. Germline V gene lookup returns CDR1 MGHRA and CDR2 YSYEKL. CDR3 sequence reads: CASSLRLAGVYEQYF. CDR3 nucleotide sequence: TGCGCCAGCAGCTTGAGACTAGCGGGAGTTTACGAGCAGTACTTC.

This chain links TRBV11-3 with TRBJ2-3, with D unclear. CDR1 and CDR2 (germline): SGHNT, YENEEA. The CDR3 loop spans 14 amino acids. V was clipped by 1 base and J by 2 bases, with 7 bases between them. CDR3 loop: CASSLGRYTDTQYF. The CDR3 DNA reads TGTGCCAGCAGCTTAGGTCGGTACACAGATACGCAGTATTTT.